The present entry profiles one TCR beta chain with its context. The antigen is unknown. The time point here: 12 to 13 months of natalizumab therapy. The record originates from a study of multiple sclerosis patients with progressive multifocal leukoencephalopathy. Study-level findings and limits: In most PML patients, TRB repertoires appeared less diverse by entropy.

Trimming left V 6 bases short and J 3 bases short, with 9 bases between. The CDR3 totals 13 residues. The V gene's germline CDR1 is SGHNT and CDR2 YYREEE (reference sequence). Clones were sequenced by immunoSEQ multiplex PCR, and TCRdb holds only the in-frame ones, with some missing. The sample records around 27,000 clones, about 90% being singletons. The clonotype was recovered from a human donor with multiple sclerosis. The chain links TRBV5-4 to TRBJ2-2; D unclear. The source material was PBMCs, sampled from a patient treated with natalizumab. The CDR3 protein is CASTIRYTGELFF. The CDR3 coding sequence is TGTGCCAGCACTATTAGGTACACCGGGGAGCTGTTTTTT.